The text below deals with one T cell receptor beta chain. These data come from a study of memory CD4+ T cells and cytomegalovirus serostatus. Study overall: Healthy Belgian adult donors included several CMV-positive and fewer than 25 CMV-negative people.

Per the authors' pipeline: Out-of-frame sequences were removed, leaving 2,000,000 or so distinct TCRbeta sequences. Clones were sequenced by immunoSEQ multiplex PCR, and TCRdb holds only the in-frame ones, with some missing. Clonal size and the V and J genes are those of that table, whereas D and trimming came from the DNA. The table records 50,000 to 75,000 clones, approximately 78% of them present only once. Germline V gives CDR1 SNHLY, CDR2 FYNNEI. CDR3 length: 14 residues. The V segment lost 8 bases and the J segment 5 bases; nucleotides outside the gene matches: 9. The sort gate was single viable CD3+CD4+CD8-CD45RO+ cells for memory CD4+ T cells. Serum IgG to CMV pp150, pp28, p38 and p52 defined serostatus. After thawing, CD4+ T cells were positively selected.

This TCR was recovered from an adult in good health and CMV-seronegative. The chain couples TRBV2 to TRBJ2-7; 10 bases match TRBD2. The sequenced sample was memory CD4+ T cells from blood. This CDR3 reads CASEASGSPHEQYF. Written as DNA, the CDR3 is TGTGCCAGCGAGGCTAGCGGGAGCCCCCACGAGCAGTACTTC.